This TCR beta chain was sequenced in a study of metastatic and nonmetastatic thyroid tumors. TCRdb reprocessed the PCR reads via MiXCR. The sample carries roughly 16,000 clones, about 24% recorded once. Until they underwent thyroid surgery, no patient had received any treatment. The sequenced sample was tumor tissue. This receptor was identified in a male donor with papillary thyroid cancer or a benign thyroid nodule (not recorded which). Some clones in this sample may be carry-over from other donors' samples.

The DNA of the CDR3 is TGTGCCAGTAGTATAGATCCGGCAGGGGGCGCAACCTTCTTT. Translating gives CASSIDPAGGATFF. V and J are TRBV19 and TRBJ1-1, with 8 positions matching TRBD1. The CDR3 has 14 amino acids. With V trimmed by 0 bases and J by 14 bases, 11 bases remained unmatched. The germline gives CDR1 LNHDA, CDR2 SQIVND (reference sequence).